A single T cell receptor beta chain is shown here with its context. The data were taken from a study of blood T cell repertoires in COVID-19. In the study overall: Samples taken during acute and convalescent COVID-19 were collected in the United States, Italy and Spain. Nucleic acid was either cDNA or gDNA, and it came from T cells, B-cell-depleted T cells, or PBMCs.

As processed by the authors: Estimates of nucleated cell counts were drawn from the amplification of reference gene primers. TCRdb's copy holds only in-frame clones and misses some; the assay was immunoSEQ multiplex PCR. V and J calls and clone size are those listed in that table; D and trimming were worked out from the DNA. The sample yields approximately 150,000 clones, 80% to 90% seen once. V was cut by 6 bases and J by 0 bases, with 9 bases left in between. The CDR3 spans 15 residues. Per germline, CDR1 MNHEY and CDR2 SVGAGI. Sequenced material: peripheral blood. The source is a woman aged 50 to 60 in a cohort sampled during active or convalescent COVID-19. V gene TRBV6-5 combines with J gene TRBJ2-6; D not resolved. This chain's CDR3 is CASRPPGSGANVLTF. DNA for the CDR3: TGTGCCAGCAGGCCCCCGGGCTCTGGGGCCAACGTCCTGACTTTC.